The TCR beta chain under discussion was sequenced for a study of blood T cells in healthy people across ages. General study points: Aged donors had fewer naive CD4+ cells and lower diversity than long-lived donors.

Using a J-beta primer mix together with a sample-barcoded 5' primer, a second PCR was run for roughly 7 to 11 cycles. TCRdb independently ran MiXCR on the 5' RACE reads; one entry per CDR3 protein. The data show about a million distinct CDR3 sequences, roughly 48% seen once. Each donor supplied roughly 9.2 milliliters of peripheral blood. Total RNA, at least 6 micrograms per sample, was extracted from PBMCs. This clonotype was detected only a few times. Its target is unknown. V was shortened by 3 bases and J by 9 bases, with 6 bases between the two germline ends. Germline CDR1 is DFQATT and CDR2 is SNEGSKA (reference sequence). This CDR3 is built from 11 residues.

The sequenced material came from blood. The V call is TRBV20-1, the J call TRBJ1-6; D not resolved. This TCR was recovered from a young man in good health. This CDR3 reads CSASRGSPLHF. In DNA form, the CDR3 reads TGCAGTGCTAGTCGGGGTTCACCCCTCCACTTT.